This TCR beta chain derives from a study of graft-versus-host responses after intestinal transplantation (dated by TCRdb to the early 2020s). Concerning the study at large: Multivisceral, liver-intestinal, or isolated intestinal transplants were received by the recipients. Donor T cell macrochimerism was defined as a peak of at least 4% donor T cells among recipient peripheral blood mononuclear cells. Rather than going through the commercial service, samples from three later patients were sequenced in-house on an Illumina MiSeq and processed with MiXCR. To identify alloreactive clones, pre-transplant mixed lymphocyte reaction products were sequenced and then compared with unstimulated pre-transplant donor and recipient T cells. The cohort enrolled 24 intestinal transplant recipients including one retransplant, and a few patients lacking pretransplant specimens were excluded. Every recipient was given anti-thymocyte globulin induction, followed by roughly 3 years of maintenance tacrolimus and steroids. Bulk TCR-beta CDR3 sequencing was used to track graft-versus-host and host-versus-graft alloreactive T cell clones in the graft, circulation and bone marrow after intestinal transplantation. Findings and caveats that apply to the study as a whole: Early after transplant, peak levels of circulating GvH clones were associated with declines in HvG clones. High GvH to HvG T cell clonal ratios were observed in the allografts of patients with donor T cell macrochimerism. The relatively low number and heterogeneity of intestinal transplant patients limited the conclusions. GvH clones were detected in recipient bone marrow, and some appeared earlier in ileal mucosa or blood, consistent with an intestinal mucosal origin.

In light of the paper, this sample's time point label describes: cells obtained before transplantation from donor or recipient. CD3+CD4+ and CD3+CD8+ populations were FACS-sorted from unstimulated pre-transplant donor and recipient cells taken from spleen or lymph nodes. Based on the germline V gene, the CDR1 and CDR2 sequences are SGHRS and YFSETQ. The CDR3 holds 14 amino acids from the cysteine to the phenylalanine. The read is trimmed to its CDR3 DNA, 42 bases read in frame from base 1. V loses 4 bases, J loses 8 bases, and the germline ends lie 15 bases apart. As regards this clone: Its target antigen remains unknown. No much larger clone exists at a distance of one base, and base qualities are not known.

Receptor amplification or capture employed the immunoSEQ multiplex PCR assay. For most patients, genomic DNA was isolated with the Qiagen DNeasy Blood and Tissue Kit and sent frozen to Adaptive Biotechnologies for TCR sequencing. High-throughput TCR-beta CDR3 sequencing of genomic DNA from most patients was performed by Adaptive Biotechnologies. As for the original processing: Adaptive's ImmunoSEQ software was the source of the TCR sequencing data for 18 patients, while three other patients were processed with MiXCR and VDJtools. To correct CD4 versus CD8 sorting errors, any sequence found in both subsets at a frequency ratio below 5:1 was removed. Because the origin of CDR3 nucleotide sequences shared between donor and recipient could not be assigned, those sequences were removed. To count as alloreactive, a clone needed at least 2-fold expansion over unstimulated cells and a minimum CFSE-low frequency of 0.002% (template counts) or 0.001% (read counts). Clones were considered mappable if detected in sequenced pre-transplant spleen, lymph node, or MLR CFSE-low populations of the donor or recipient. Cumulative frequency of alloreactive clones was calculated as a percentage of all sequences weighted by copy number. TCRdb's version of the immuneACCESS table is confined to in-frame rearrangements and falls short of the full clone set. An unresolved V gene accounts for under half of the shortfall where checked; the remainder is of unknown origin. V and J calls plus clone size are reproduced from that table; the DNA served to infer D and trimming. Across this sample there are approximately 88,000 clones, with under 90% seen only once. Clones ranked in the top ten supply over 0.1% of the sample.

This receptor was identified in a human donor who received an intestinal transplant. Material: unstimulated CD4+ T cells sorted from spleen or lymph node cells, obtained before intestinal transplant. The chain uses TRBV5-1 and TRBJ1-4, with TRBD1 tentatively as D gene (6 bases match). CDR3 reads: CASSPQGSEEKLFF. Here is the DNA: TGCGCCAGCAGCCCACAGGGATCTGAGGAAAAACTGTTTTTT. Where the CDR3 stops, the reference TRBV5-1 and TRBJ1-4 genes take over; the full variable domain is KAGVTQTPRYLIKTRGQQVTLSCSPISGHRSVSWYQQTPGQGLQFLFEYFSETQRNKGNFPGRFSGRQFSNSRSEMNVSTLELGDSALYLCASSPQGSEEKLFFGSGTQLSVL.